A single sample is the source of the 25 T cell receptor beta chains below, sequenced in a study of blood T cell repertoires in COVID-19. This table comes from immunoSEQ multiplex PCR, and its TCRdb copy is limited to in-frame clones, with some not included. The table has fewer than 35,000 clones, around 90% seen once; the top ten hold around 1.5%. Source material: peripheral blood. The receptors shown here come from a man aged 55 to 70 with active COVID-19.

Only a few counts were recorded for this clone. This chain links TRBV11-2 with TRBJ2-7, with D maybe TRBD2 (5 bases). This CDR3 is built from 15 residues. Trimming took off 1 base at V and 7 bases at J, with 17 bases between the two ends. The germline gives CDR1 SGHAT, CDR2 FQNNGV. The CDR3 nucleotides read TGTGCCAGCAGCTTAGGGGTTTCAGTTCGGGATGAGCAGTACTTC. Encoded protein: CASSLGVSVRDEQYF.

V gene TRBV19 combines with J gene TRBJ2-7, with no clear D. Germline V lookup: CDR1 LNHDA, CDR2 SQIVND (reference sequence). This CDR3 comprises 13 residues. The V end was cut by 3 bases, the J end by 2 bases, with 8 bases between. CDR3 sequence reads: CASSMGTPYEQYF. The CDR3 coding sequence is TGTGCCAGTAGTATGGGCACCCCCTACGAGCAGTACTTC.

As regards this clone: A clone one base away is much larger, so this may be a read error. Additional DNA sequences in this sample encode the identical CDR3. The chain recombines TRBV7-8 with TRBJ2-7; possible D gene TRBD2, 5 bases. The CDR3 extends over 14 amino acids. The V end was cut by 5 bases, the J end by 2 bases, with 13 bases between. The germline gives CDR1 SGHVS, CDR2 FQNEAQ. This chain's CDR3 is CASSLYGVPYEQYF. CDR3 nucleotide sequence: TGTGCCAGCAGCCTATACGGGGTTCCCTACGAGCAGTACTTC.

The chain is built from TRBV28 and TRBJ2-3, with 14 bases that match TRBD2. The ends lost 5 bases at V and 1 base at J; junction bases unmatched: 2. This CDR3 spans 16 amino acids. The germline V gene has CDR1 MDHEN and CDR2 SYDVKM. The chain's CDR3 is CASSPGLAGGTDTQYF. As DNA, the CDR3 is TGTGCCAGCAGTCCGGGACTAGCGGGGGGCACAGATACGCAGTATTTT.

V and J are TRBV27 and TRBJ2-5, with a possible D match to TRBD1 (6 bases). The CDR3 sequence is 13 residues long. The V end lost 6 bases, the J end lost 5 bases, and 13 bases lay between the germline ends. The germline CDR1 and CDR2 sequences are MNHEY and SMNVEV (reference sequence). The CDR3 is CASRKTGVETQYF. The CDR3 region has the DNA TGTGCCAGCAGGAAGACAGGTGTGGAGACCCAGTACTTC.

The chain combines TRBV7-9 with TRBJ2-3; 10 bases align to TRBD2. This CDR3 is 14 amino acids long. The V gene's germline CDR1 is SEHNR and CDR2 FQNEAQ (reference sequence). The V segment lost 11 bases and the J segment 5 bases; nucleotides outside the gene matches: 10. The CDR3 DNA follows: TGTGCCGGGTCACTAGCGGGGAGTAGAGATACGCAGTATTTT. This translates into CAGSLAGSRDTQYF.

The chain is built from TRBV29-1 and TRBJ1-2, with TRBD1 identical over 9 bases. The germline CDR1 and CDR2 sequences are SQVTM and ANQGSEA. This CDR3 is 13 amino acids long. The V gene end was trimmed by 3 bases and the J gene end by 6 bases; junction bases not matched to a gene: 5. This CDR3 is CSVEGTGFHGYTF. For the CDR3, the DNA is TGCAGCGTTGAGGGGACAGGGTTCCATGGCTACACCTTC.

This clone was seen just once. This chain connects TRBV6-5 to TRBJ1-1; weak D call: TRBD1 (5 bases). The germline V gene has CDR1 MNHEY and CDR2 SVGAGI. The CDR3 is 15 residues long. The V end was cut by 3 bases, the J end by 0 bases, with 11 bases between. The CDR3 bases are TGTGCCAGCAGTTATGTGGCAGGGCTGAACACTGAAGCTTTCTTT. It yields the protein CASSYVAGLNTEAFF.

The V and J genes are TRBV7-9 and TRBJ1-6; D possibly corresponds to TRBD1 (6 bases). Trimming shortened V by 0 bases and J by 10 bases, and 13 bases separated the two germline ends. The CDR3 runs 15 residues. The germline gives CDR1 SEHNR, CDR2 FQNEAQ (reference sequence). CDR3 coding DNA: TGTGCCAGCAGCTTAGCGGTGGGGACAAACTCACCCCTCCACTTT. Encoded protein: CASSLAVGTNSPLHF.

The J gene is TRBJ2-3, the V gene TRBV19; 7 nucleotides align to TRBD2. Trimming cost V 5 bases and J 0 bases; bases outside gene matches: 5. CDR1 and CDR2 (germline): LNHDA, SQIVND (reference sequence). The length of the CDR3 is 15 residues. CDR3 DNA sequence: TGTGCCAGTAGTTCCCCGGGGGGAAGCACAGATACGCAGTATTTT. It codes for CASSSPGGSTDTQYF.

The CDR3 sequence: CSGRQGADTEAFF. The CDR3 DNA is TGCAGCGGCCGACAGGGGGCGGACACTGAAGCTTTCTTT. This chain uses TRBV29-1 with TRBJ1-1, with 10 bases aligning to TRBD1. The CDR3 is 13 amino acids. The junction had 5 bases not matched to a gene; V was cut back by 7 bases and J by 3 bases. CDR1 is SQVTM and CDR2 is ANQGSEA in the germline V gene.

This clone appeared once. The V and J genes are TRBV5-1 and TRBJ1-2; D is undetermined. The ends were cut back, 5 bases at V and 0 bases at J, with 11 bases in the middle. Germline-derived CDR1 and CDR2 are SGHRS and YFSETQ. This CDR3 region has 14 residues. The CDR3 nucleotides are TGCGCCAGCAGAGAATCCGGTACTAACTATGGCTACACCTTC. As protein: CASRESGTNYGYTF.

This clone has a handful of counts. The chain is built from TRBV19 and TRBJ1-5, with TRBD1 matching over 9 bases. Germline values: CDR1 LNHDA, CDR2 SQIVND (reference sequence). The trim removed 4 bases at V and 4 bases at J, leaving 5 bases unmatched. There are 15 residues in the CDR3. The CDR3 reads CASSRRQGVNQPQHF. CDR3 bases: TGTGCCAGTAGTAGACGACAGGGGGTGAATCAGCCCCAGCATTTT.

The V gene is TRBV5-1, the J gene TRBJ2-3, with D possibly being TRBD2 (7 bases). Germline values: CDR1 SGHRS, CDR2 YFSETQ. Trimming shortened V by 2 bases and J by 6 bases, and 13 bases separated the two germline ends. The CDR3 spans 14 residues. The CDR3 sequence: CASSLTGGPDTQYF. CDR3 bases: TGCGCCAGCAGCTTAACCGGGGGGCCCGATACGCAGTATTTT.

This clone was seen more than once but under ten times. The chain combines TRBV10-3 with TRBJ2-1; TRBD2 aligns across 7 bases. CDR3 length: 13 amino acids. Trimming took 6 bases from V and 5 from J; bases not matched to a gene: 4. Germline V gene lookup returns CDR1 ENHRY and CDR2 SYGVKD. In DNA, the CDR3 is TGTGCCATCAGCGGGGGGACCAACAATGAGCAGTTCTTC. It yields the protein CAISGGTNNEQFF.

The V call is TRBV27, the J call TRBJ1-1, with TRBD1 matching 11 bases. Germline V lookup: CDR1 MNHEY, CDR2 SMNVEV (reference sequence). V shed 6 bases, J shed 5 bases, and the junction held 8 bases outside the gene matches. The CDR3 contains 15 residues. The CDR3 is CASSPWTGGYTEAFF. CDR3 bases: TGTGCCAGCAGCCCCTGGACAGGGGGCTATACTGAAGCTTTCTTT.

V and J are TRBV7-9 and TRBJ1-5; no definite D call. The germline gives CDR1 SEHNR, CDR2 FQNEAQ (reference sequence). This CDR3 is built from 18 residues. The germline V and J ends were trimmed by 3 bases and 1 base, with 19 bases remaining between them. The CDR3 nucleotides read TGTGCCAGCAGCTTGGGTCTGGCGGATGATTGGAGCAATCAGCCCCAGCATTTT. Translation gives CASSLGLADDWSNQPQHF.

The rearrangement joins TRBV5-5 to TRBJ2-7, with TRBD1 identical over 9 bases. V dropped 4 bases and J dropped 4; count of bases not matched to a gene: 12. The germline gives CDR1 SGHKS, CDR2 YYEKEE (reference sequence). The CDR3 contains 16 residues. This CDR3 is CASSPTSTGTGYEQYF. The CDR3 DNA is TGTGCCAGCAGCCCTACTAGTACCGGGACAGGGTACGAGCAGTACTTC.

The rearrangement joins TRBV18 to TRBJ2-5; 9 nucleotides agree with TRBD2. The V gene end was trimmed by 5 bases and the J gene end by 2 bases; junction bases not matched to a gene: 6. The CDR3 extends over 15 amino acids. Germline CDR1 is KGHSH and CDR2 is LQKENI. CDR3 amino acids: CASSRSSGGQETQYF. In DNA, the CDR3 is TGTGCCAGCTCAAGGTCCAGCGGGGGGCAAGAGACCCAGTACTTC. The variable domain in full, with the rest retrieved from reference TRBV18 and TRBJ2-5, is NAGVMQNPRHLVRRRGQEARLRCSPMKGHSHVYWYRQLPEEGLKFMVYLQKENIIDESGMPKERFSAEFPKEGPSILRIQQVVRGDSAAYFCASSRSSGGQETQYFGPGTRLLVL.

The V and J genes are TRBV9 and TRBJ1-1; D is possibly TRBD1 (6 bases). The CDR3 is 14 amino acids. From germline, CDR1 is SGDLS and CDR2 YYNGEE. Trimming cost V 4 bases and J 4 bases, with 14 bases left between them. The CDR3 region is CASSPRQGSTEAFF. DNA for the CDR3: TGTGCCAGCAGCCCACGGCAGGGGAGCACTGAAGCTTTCTTT. Drawing the rest from reference TRBV9 and TRBJ1-1, the complete variable domain is DSGVTQTPKHLITATGQRVTLRCSPRSGDLSVYWYQQSLDQGLQFLIQYYNGEERAKGNILERFSAQQFPDLHSELNLSSLELGDSALYFCASSPRQGSTEAFFGQGTRLTVV.

This clone has a handful of counts. CDR3 residues: CASSGADEQYF. The CDR3 nucleotides read TGTGCCAGCAGTGGGGCTGACGAGCAGTACTTC. This rearrangement joins TRBV6-6 to TRBJ2-7; a possible D gene is TRBD1 (5 bases). V dropped 5 bases and J dropped 5 bases, with 7 bases sitting between them. This CDR3 has 11 residues. The germline gives CDR1 MNHNY, CDR2 SVGAGI (reference sequence).

The rearrangement uses TRBV5-6 and TRBJ2-6, with 11 bases matching TRBD1. CDR3 length: 16 residues. Germline CDR1 and CDR2: SGHDT and YYEEEE. The junction had 4 bases not matched to a gene; V was cut back by 4 bases and J by 4 bases. The CDR3 loop is CASSRDRGSGANVLTF. The CDR3 DNA reads TGTGCCAGCAGCCGGGACAGGGGGAGCGGGGCCAACGTCCTGACTTTC.

V usage is TRBV27 and J usage is TRBJ2-3, with D perhaps matching TRBD1 (6 bases). The CDR3 length is 15 residues. V shed 0 bases and J shed 5 bases, with 12 bases lying between them. Germline loops: CDR1 MNHEY, CDR2 SMNVEV (reference sequence). CDR3 loop: CASSLSSGVVDTQYF. The CDR3 bases are TGTGCCAGCAGTTTATCTTCAGGGGTGGTAGATACGCAGTATTTT.

The CDR3 reads CASSPGLTDTQYF. In DNA form, the CDR3 reads TGTGCCAGCAGTCCAGGGCTTACAGATACGCAGTATTTT. The chain is built from TRBV11-2 and TRBJ2-3; a possible D gene is TRBD1 (5 bases). Germline CDR1 is SGHAT and CDR2 is FQNNGV. Trimming stripped 6 bases from V and 3 bases from J, with 10 bases between. CDR3 length: 13 residues.

This chain links TRBV5-8 with TRBJ2-5, with 9 positions matching TRBD2. V lost 4 bases to trimming and J lost 1 base; unmatched junction nucleotides: 5. This CDR3 region has 15 residues. Germline lookup yields CDR1 SGHTS and CDR2 YDEGEE. CDR3 protein: CASSLGLAPQETQYF. The CDR3 coding sequence is TGTGCCAGCAGCCTGGGACTAGCACCCCAAGAGACCCAGTACTTC.